This T cell receptor (beta chain) emerged from a study of cytomegalovirus exposure and HLA in healthy donors. Broader study findings: By a later analysis, the bulk of CMV-associated TCR beta chains appeared HLA-restricted. Later analysis suggested links between common viral pathogens and several top significant clusters. In an earlier analysis, about 87% or about 30%: the productive usage of most TCR beta V segments.

As for the donors, each was a healthy bone marrow donor. Germline V gives CDR1 SQVTM, CDR2 ANQGSEA. The CDR3 has 18 residues. The study ran its PCR with 60 Vbeta and 13 Jbeta primers. Here immunoSEQ multiplex PCR was the method, and the copy in TCRdb shows in-frame clones only, minus some. The data show some 62,000 clones, around 87% seen once. For this clone: Its target is not known.

The receptor was derived from a man younger than 30 in good health and CMV-seronegative. The rearrangement links TRBV29-1 to TRBJ1-6; TRBD1 matches at 12 bases. The sample comprised PBMCs. This CDR3 reads CRVKPGQGAREDNSPLHF. CDR3 bases: TGCAGGGTGAAACCGGGACAGGGGGCCCGGGAGGATAATTCACCCCTCCACTTT.